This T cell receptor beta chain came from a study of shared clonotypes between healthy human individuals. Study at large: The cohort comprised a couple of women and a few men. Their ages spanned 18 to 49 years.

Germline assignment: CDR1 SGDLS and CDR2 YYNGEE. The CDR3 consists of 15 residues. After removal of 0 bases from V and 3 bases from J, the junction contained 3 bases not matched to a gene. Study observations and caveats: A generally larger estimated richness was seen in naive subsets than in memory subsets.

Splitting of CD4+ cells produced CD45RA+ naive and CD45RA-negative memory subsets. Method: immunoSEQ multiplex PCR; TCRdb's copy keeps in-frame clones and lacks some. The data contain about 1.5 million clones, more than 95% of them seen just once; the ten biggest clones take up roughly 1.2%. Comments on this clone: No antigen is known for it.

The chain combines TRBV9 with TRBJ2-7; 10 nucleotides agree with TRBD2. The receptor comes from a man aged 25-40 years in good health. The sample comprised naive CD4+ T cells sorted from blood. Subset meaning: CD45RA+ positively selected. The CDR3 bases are TGTGCCAGCAGCGTAGAAGCGGGAGGGGTCTACGAGCAGTACTTC. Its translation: CASSVEAGGVYEQYF.